This T cell receptor (beta chain) was retrieved from a study of blood T cell repertoires in COVID-19. The CDR3 has 15 residues. Trimming left V 3 bases short and J 0 bases short, with 8 bases between. Germline CDR1 is KGHSH and CDR2 is LQKENI. The method was immunoSEQ multiplex PCR; TCRdb's version includes in-frame clones alone and lacks a portion of them. The sample carries roughly 180,000 clones, roughly 88% recorded once. In terms of age and location, participants ranged from about 18 to 90 years and lived in about 25 US areas. Researchers sorted participants into cohorts using their self-reported clinical history.

The sample taken for sequencing was PBMCs or T cells enriched from blood (not recorded which). The clonotype comes from a young woman who had recovered from COVID-19. The rearrangement links TRBV18 to TRBJ1-4; D gene unclear. CDR3 sequence (DNA): TGTGCCAGCTCACCGGATAGCGCAACTAATGAAAAACTGTTTTTT. This sequence encodes CASSPDSATNEKLFF. Filled out from reference TRBV18 and TRBJ1-4, the complete variable domain reads NAGVMQNPRHLVRRRGQEARLRCSPMKGHSHVYWYRQLPEEGLKFMVYLQKENIIDESGMPKERFSAEFPKEGPSILRIQQVVRGDSAAYFCASSPDSATNEKLFFGSGTQLSVL.